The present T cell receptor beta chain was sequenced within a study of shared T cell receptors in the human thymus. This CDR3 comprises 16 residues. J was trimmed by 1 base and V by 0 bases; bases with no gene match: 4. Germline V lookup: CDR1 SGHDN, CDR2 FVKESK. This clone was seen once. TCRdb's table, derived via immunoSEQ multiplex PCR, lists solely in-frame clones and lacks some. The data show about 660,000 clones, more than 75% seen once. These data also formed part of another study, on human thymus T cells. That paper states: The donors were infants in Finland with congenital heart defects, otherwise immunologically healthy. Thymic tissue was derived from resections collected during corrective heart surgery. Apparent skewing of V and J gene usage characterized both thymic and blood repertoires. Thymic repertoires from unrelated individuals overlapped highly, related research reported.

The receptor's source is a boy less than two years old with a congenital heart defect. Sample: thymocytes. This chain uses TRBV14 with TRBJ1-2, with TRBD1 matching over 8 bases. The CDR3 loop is CASSQEAGGLNYGYTF. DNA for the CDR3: TGTGCCAGCAGCCAAGAGGCAGGGGGCCTTAACTATGGCTACACCTTC.